This T cell receptor (beta chain) was documented in a study of sequential checkpoint blockade in melanoma. About the research overall: Patients were randomized 1:1 to nivolumab-then-ipilimumab or ipilimumab-then-nivolumab first-line. Maintenance nivolumab came after either treatment sequence.

Only in-frame clones appear in the TCRdb table, and some are missing; sequencing was by immunoSEQ multiplex PCR. The table lists about 37,000 clones, approximately 85% of them singletons, with around 5.8% in the top ten. Indicated treatment: randomized to nivolumab then ipilimumab (arm A) or the reverse (arm B). Patients had received no earlier DNA-damaging chemotherapy. From thawed PBMCs, live CD3+CD8+ cells negative for CD19 and CD56 were sorted. This TCR derives from a human donor with melanoma. Sequences were derived from CD8+ T cells sorted from blood (inferred from file names), sampled from a patient given nivolumab and ipilimumab in sequence.

CDR3 amino acids: CASSLERQLYEQYF. For the CDR3, the DNA is TGCGCCAGCAGCTTGGAGAGACAGCTCTACGAGCAGTACTTC. The J gene is TRBJ2-7, the V gene TRBV5-1; tentative D call: TRBD1 (5 bases). The V end lost 0 bases, the J end lost 3 bases, and 10 bases lay between the germline ends. The CDR3 spans 14 residues. Germline V gene lookup returns CDR1 SGHRS and CDR2 YFSETQ.